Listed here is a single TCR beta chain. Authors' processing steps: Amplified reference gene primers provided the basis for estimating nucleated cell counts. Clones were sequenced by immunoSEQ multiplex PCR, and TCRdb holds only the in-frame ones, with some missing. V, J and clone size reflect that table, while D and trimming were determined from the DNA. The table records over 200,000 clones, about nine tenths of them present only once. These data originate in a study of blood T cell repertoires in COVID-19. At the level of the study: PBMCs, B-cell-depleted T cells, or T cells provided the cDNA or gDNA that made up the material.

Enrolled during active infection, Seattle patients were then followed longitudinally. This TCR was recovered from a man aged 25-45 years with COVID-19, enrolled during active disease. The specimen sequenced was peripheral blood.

Here the CDR3 reads CASSPGTGVLAGELFF. CDR3 DNA: TGTGCCAGCAGCCCCGGGACAGGGGTTTTGGCCGGGGAGCTGTTTTTT. The chain has TRBV6-2 or TRBV6-3 and TRBJ2-2; 10 nucleotides align to TRBD1. The V segment lost 6 bases and the J segment 6 bases; nucleotides outside the gene matches: 10. From germline, CDR1 is MNHEY and CDR2 SVGEGT. CDR3 size: 16 residues.